The source of this T cell receptor beta chain is a study of B cell selection in AIRE deficiency. Authors' analysis steps: Treg pools: 50,000 to 70,000 distinct patient, some 1x10^5 donor TCRbeta sequences. Libraries were prepared by immunoSEQ multiplex PCR; TCRdb keeps only in-frame clonotypes and omits some of them. The V and J calls and the clone size are those of that table, but D and trimming were determined from the DNA. The data show roughly 14,000 clones, with roughly 91% seen just once and approximately 1% held by the top ten. General study results and limits: Shared Treg sequences were biased toward short CDR3s with few non-templated nucleotide insertions. Around a third of healthy-donor shared Treg TCRbeta sequences appeared in patient Tconv cells. TCRbeta-only data showed less than 45% of shared healthy Treg sequences in healthy Tconv.

In germline, CDR1 is SGHVS, CDR2 FQNEAQ. The junction had 10 bases not matched to a gene; V was cut back by 5 bases and J by 2 bases. CDR3 length: 16 amino acids. On this clone: Its antigen is as yet unknown.

Sorted regulatory T cells were CD4-positive, CD25-high and CD127-low or negative. The rearrangement joins TRBV7-8 to TRBJ2-7; 9 nucleotides match TRBD1. This clonotype originated in a human donor with AIRE deficiency. Specimen: Tregs sorted from PBMCs. The CDR3 DNA reads TGTGCCAGCAGCCGAAGAGGACAGGGGACTACCTACGAGCAGTACTTC. Translating it yields CASSRRGQGTTYEQYF.